Listed here are 15 T cell receptor beta chains from one sample, sequenced in a study of CD8+CD57+ T cells in acquired aplastic anemia. TCR beta VDJ combinations and CDR3 sequences were profiled from genomic DNA. TCRdb redid the calling of the reads with MiXCR, one entry per CDR3 protein. The sample yields tens of thousands of distinct CDR3 sequences, under 50% seen once. Sequenced sample: sorted CD4+, CD8+, or CD8+CD57+ T cells (not recorded which) from PBMCs. These receptors came from a human donor in good health, serving as a control.

This clonotype was seen many times. The chain joins TRBV9 to TRBJ2-3; D perhaps matches TRBD2 (6 bases). The germline CDR1 and CDR2 sequences are SGDLS and YYNGEE. The CDR3 loop spans 15 amino acids. The V end lost 4 bases, the J end lost 4 bases, and 16 bases lay between the germline ends. The CDR3 DNA sequence: TGTGCCAGCAGCTCAGCTTCCCGGGGGTCAGATACGCAGTATTTT. This translates into CASSSASRGSDTQYF.

This clonotype has a count of ten or more. The chain joins TRBV24-1 to TRBJ1-1; no firm D call. Germline-derived CDR1 and CDR2 are KGHDR and SFDVKD. V gave up 5 bases and J gave up 1 base, with 13 bases separating them. The CDR3 totals 15 residues. The CDR3 sequence: CATSAREAANTEAFF. CDR3 sequence (DNA): TGTGCCACCAGTGCACGAGAGGCAGCGAACACTGAAGCTTTCTTT.

J is TRBJ1-5 and V is TRBV19; D gene ambiguous. The CDR3 runs 14 residues. Germline CDR1 LNHDA, CDR2 SQIVND (reference sequence). V was clipped by 7 bases and J by 7 bases, with 17 bases between them. The CDR3 sequence is CASNAGNSGQPQHF. The DNA of the CDR3 is TGTGCCAGTAATGCCGGGAATTCGGGACAGCCCCAGCATTTT.

This clonotype appeared many times. This chain connects TRBV20-1 to TRBJ2-7; TRBD1 might be the D (6 bases). The CDR3 length is 14 residues. Per the germline V gene, CDR1 is DFQATT and CDR2 is SNEGSKA (reference sequence). V was pared by 1 base and J by 3 bases, with 13 bases between. In DNA, the CDR3 is TGCAGTGCTAGAGGCGCCCGACAGGACTACGAGCAGTACTTC. Protein: CSARGARQDYEQYF.

V usage is TRBV5-1 and J usage is TRBJ1-2; D unclear. V lost 2 bases to trimming and J lost 1 base, with 6 bases between them. The CDR3 spans 13 residues. The germline CDR1 and CDR2 sequences are SGHRS and YFSETQ. CDR3 in DNA: TGCGCCAGCAGCTTTGCAGATAACTATGGCTACACCTTC. Protein sequence: CASSFADNYGYTF.

V and J are TRBV15 and TRBJ2-1, with 9 bases identical to TRBD1. The CDR3 sequence is 15 residues long. The germline V gene encodes CDR1 LNHNV and CDR2 YYDKDF (reference sequence). V shed 4 bases and J 9 bases; nucleotides not matched to a gene: 10. The CDR3 region is CATSIGGQGIGEQFF. In DNA form, the CDR3 reads TGTGCCACCAGCATAGGGGGACAGGGAATAGGTGAGCAGTTCTTC. Full variable domain (missing parts from reference TRBV15 and TRBJ2-1): DAMVIQNPRYQVTQFGKPVTLSCSQTLNHNVMYWYQQKSSQAPKLLFHYYDKDFNNEADTPDNFQSRRPNTSFCFLDIRSPGLGDTAMYLCATSIGGQGIGEQFFGPGTRLTVL.

The sample holds many counts of this clonotype. The J gene is TRBJ1-2, the V gene TRBV20-1; D may be TRBD1 (6 bases). The CDR3 contains 15 residues. V shed 1 base and J shed 2 bases, with 14 bases lying between them. Germline CDR1 is DFQATT and CDR2 is SNEGSKA (reference sequence). The CDR3 coding sequence is TGCAGTGCTAGAGCCACTGCGGGGGCGAACTATGGCTACACCTTC. Protein sequence: CSARATAGANYGYTF.

As concerns this clonotype: This clone may be a read error of a much larger clone one base away. The chain joins TRBV20-1 to TRBJ2-2, with D perhaps matching TRBD2 (6 bases). The V gene's germline CDR1 is DFQATT and CDR2 SNEGSKA (reference sequence). The CDR3 has 14 amino acids. This CDR3 reads CSMDGGENTGELFF. CDR3 nucleotide sequence: TGCAGCATGGACGGGGGAGAGAACACCGGGGAGCTGTTTTTT.

The chain carries TRBV19 and TRBJ1-4, with 7 bases matching TRBD1. The CDR3 is made up of 14 amino acids. The germline V gene encodes CDR1 LNHDA and CDR2 SQIVND (reference sequence). The V and J ends lost 3 bases and 8 bases, in that order; junction bases with no gene match: 6. CDR3: CASSIGRGNEKLFF. CDR3 nucleotide sequence: TGTGCCAGTAGTATCGGCAGGGGGAACGAAAAACTGTTTTTT. The full variable domain, with the rest looked up from reference TRBV19 and TRBJ1-4, is DGGITQSPKYLFRKEGQNVTLSCEQNLNHDAMYWYRQDPGQGLRLIYYSQIVNDFQKGDIAEGYSVSREKKESFPLTVTSAQKNPTAFYLCASSIGRGNEKLFFGSGTQLSVL.

This clonotype was counted many times. The genes are TRBV7-8 and TRBJ2-5; D gene uncertain. Germline V gene lookup returns CDR1 SGHVS and CDR2 FQNEAQ. The CDR3 is 11 amino acids. The V and J ends lost 5 bases and 4 bases respectively, with 5 bases between them. The chain's CDR3 is CASSPAETQYF. The CDR3 nucleotides are TGTGCCAGCAGCCCGGCAGAGACCCAGTACTTC.

The table lists this clonotype with many counts. The V gene is TRBV6-6, the J gene TRBJ2-7, with D hard to call. V was trimmed by 0 bases and J by 2 bases, leaving 8 bases between them. The CDR3 is made up of 14 amino acids. Per germline, CDR1 MNHNY and CDR2 SVGAGI (reference sequence). In nucleotides, the CDR3 is TGTGCCAGCAGTTACTCAAACGGACCCTACGAGCAGTACTTC. It specifies CASSYSNGPYEQYF.

The sample holds many counts of this clonotype. Here the CDR3 reads CASSYSTGQINSPLHF. CDR3 sequence (DNA): TGTGCCAGCAGTTACTCAACGGGACAAATTAATTCACCCCTCCACTTT. The chain recombines TRBV6-5 with TRBJ1-6; tentatively, D is TRBD1 (6 bases). The V gene lost 0 bases and the J gene lost 6 bases, with 12 bases spanning the gap. CDR3 length: 16 residues. The germline V gene encodes CDR1 MNHEY and CDR2 SVGAGI.

The table lists this clonotype with many counts. In DNA form, the CDR3 reads TGCGCCAGCAGCCAAGGACTTGGCTACACCTTC. Its translation is CASSQGLGYTF. The V and J genes are TRBV4-1 and TRBJ1-2; D unclear. Germline CDR1 MGHRA, CDR2 YSYEKL. The CDR3 sequence is 11 residues long. Trimming removed 1 base at V and 7 bases at J, with 4 bases between.

The rearrangement joins TRBV4-2 to TRBJ1-2; TRBD1 aligns across 9 bases. The length of the CDR3 is 16 residues. The V and J ends lost 4 bases and 1 base, in that order; junction bases with no gene match: 7. Germline-derived CDR1 and CDR2 are LGHNA and YNFKEQ. CDR3 DNA: TGTGCCAGCAGCCCTCGGACAGGGGAAAATAACTATGGCTACACCTTC. Amino acid sequence: CASSPRTGENNYGYTF.

The chain combines TRBV7-3 with TRBJ2-7; 8 positions agree with TRBD1. V dropped 0 bases and J dropped 6; count of bases not matched to a gene: 4. The CDR3 runs to 14 residues. Germline V gene sequence: CDR1 SGHTA, CDR2 FQGTGA. The CDR3 reads CASSLTGTGGEQYF. CDR3 nucleotide sequence: TGTGCCAGCAGCTTAACGGGAACAGGGGGCGAGCAGTACTTC.